This T cell receptor (beta chain) originates from a study of shared clonotypes between healthy human individuals. Every subset had its genomic DNA shared out evenly among several immunoSEQ plates. In the authors' methods: Sequence data from immunoSEQ were junction-only and lacked quality scores; consequently, filtering differed. The protocol was immunoSEQ multiplex PCR, while the TCRdb copy is restricted to in-frame clones and leaves out a portion. V and J calls plus clone size are reproduced from that table; the DNA served to infer D and trimming. The sample records a few million clones, 80% to 95% being singletons. This CDR3 region has 13 residues. V was shortened by 8 bases and J by 5 bases, with 15 bases between the two germline ends. Germline V gives CDR1 MDHEN, CDR2 SYDVKM. Overall study findings and caveats: Represented diversity, genetic and exposure-history alike, was limited by few donors. Generally, naive subsets came out with larger estimated richness than memory subsets.

In regard to this clone: Its antigen is unknown.

The sequence was obtained from a man between 18 and 29 years old in good health. Some clones in this sample may be carry-over from other donors' samples. The sequenced material came from naive CD4+ T cells from PBMCs. Regarding subset: CD45RA+ positively selected. V gene TRBV28 combines with J gene TRBJ2-5; the D is unclear. The chain's CDR3 is CASHPSLAETQYF. The CDR3 nucleotides are TGTGCCAGCCACCCCAGTCTTGCGGAGACCCAGTACTTC.